A single sample is the source of the 28 T cell receptor beta chains below, sequenced in a study of T-cell reconstitution after alpha-beta-depleted transplantation in children. Unique molecular identifiers featured in how the TCRbeta library was prepared. A single record per CDR3 protein comes from TCRdb applying MiXCR to the PCR reads. Of roughly 100,000 distinct CDR3 sequences listed, 5% to 6% are singletons. Source: PBMCs, mostly from graft donor cells, taken 60 days after TCRalphabeta/CD19-depleted stem cell transplant. The receptors here all came from a female patient aged 2 to 10 who had a stem cell transplant for Fanconi anemia, so the T cells may come from the graft donor.

This clonotype appeared many times. This chain links TRBV20-1 with TRBJ2-1; TRBD1 matches at 8 bases. Germline V gene sequence: CDR1 DFQATT, CDR2 SNEGSKA (reference sequence). CDR3 size: 15 residues. Trimming removed 3 bases from V and 3 bases from J; junction bases left unmatched: 7. The CDR3 is CSASYHRGDYNEQFF. The CDR3 DNA is TGCAGTGCTAGCTACCACAGGGGGGACTACAATGAGCAGTTCTTC.

The rearrangement uses TRBV15 and TRBJ1-4; no definite D call. V shed 3 bases and J shed 4 bases, with 24 bases lying between them. Per the germline V gene, CDR1 is LNHNV and CDR2 is YYDKDF (reference sequence). This CDR3 has 19 amino acids. The CDR3 loop is CATSSTGRFSLSLNEKLFF. The CDR3 coding sequence is TGTGCCACCAGCAGTACCGGACGATTCAGTTTATCTCTTAATGAAAAACTGTTTTTT.

This chain connects TRBV9 to TRBJ2-1; 7 bases match TRBD2. The J segment lost 1 base and the V segment lost 4 bases, leaving 8 bases of the junction unmatched. This CDR3 has 16 residues. CDR1 is SGDLS and CDR2 is YYNGEE in the germline V gene. The CDR3 is CASSSHLAASYNEQFF. In DNA, the CDR3 is TGTGCCAGCAGCTCCCATCTAGCGGCGTCCTACAATGAGCAGTTCTTC.

The table lists this clonotype with many counts. V is TRBV6-4 and J is TRBJ2-6, with 9 bases fitting TRBD1. Germline CDR1 reads MRHNA; CDR2 reads SNTAGT. CDR3 length: 18 residues. The trim removed 5 bases at V and 1 base at J, leaving 9 bases unmatched. This CDR3 reads CASSPTGGVLSGANVLTF. The CDR3 DNA reads TGTGCCAGCAGTCCTACAGGGGGCGTTCTTTCTGGGGCCAACGTCCTGACTTTC.

This clonotype came up a few times. This chain uses TRBV6-4 with TRBJ2-6; no reliable D call. In germline, CDR1 is MRHNA, CDR2 SNTAGT. CDR3 size: 13 residues. V lost 7 bases and J 2 bases, leaving 6 bases between the germline ends. CDR3 sequence reads: CASTSPGANVLTF. CDR3 coding DNA: TGTGCCAGCACCTCACCTGGGGCCAACGTCCTGACTTTC.

This clonotype appeared a few times. V usage is TRBV14 and J usage is TRBJ2-1; 8 positions agree with TRBD2. The CDR3 consists of 15 residues. Losses at the gene ends were 0 bases for V and 7 bases for J; bases not matched to a gene: 5. Germline V lookup: CDR1 SGHDN, CDR2 FVKESK. CDR3 region: CASSQEGPGGNEQFF. DNA of the CDR3: TGTGCCAGCAGCCAAGAGGGTCCGGGAGGGAATGAGCAGTTCTTC.

This clonotype was recorded at least ten times. This sequence joins TRBV5-1 and TRBJ1-4; 10 bases are a match to TRBD1. CDR3 size: 16 residues. Germline assignment: CDR1 SGHRS and CDR2 YFSETQ. V lost 0 bases, J lost 8 bases, and 7 bases stayed unmatched. The CDR3 reads CASSLAWTGGEEKLFF. CDR3 nucleotide sequence: TGCGCCAGCAGCTTGGCTTGGACAGGGGGAGAAGAAAAACTGTTTTTT.

This clonotype occurred a few times. The germline gene is not matched at one end of the junction; a read error may be the cause. The rearrangement links TRBV7-9 to TRBJ2-6, with 13 bases lining up with TRBD2. This CDR3 spans 14 amino acids. Germline-derived CDR1 and CDR2 are SEHNR and FQNEAQ (reference sequence). The CDR3 DNA is TGTGCCAGCAGCCGGACTAGCGGGGGCAACGTCCTGACTTTC. Its protein is CASSRTSGGNVLTF.

This clonotype was found many times. J is TRBJ2-1 and V is TRBV5-1, with 8 nucleotides matching TRBD2. This CDR3 spans 15 amino acids. Trimming at V came to 0 bases and at J to 6 bases, leaving 5 bases not matched to a gene. Germline values: CDR1 SGHRS, CDR2 YFSETQ. This chain's CDR3 is CASSLVTGLVNEQFF. For the CDR3, the DNA is TGCGCCAGCAGCTTGGTTACGGGACTAGTCAATGAGCAGTTCTTC.

This clonotype was detected ten times or more. The J gene is TRBJ1-1, the V gene TRBV7-9; D unresolved. CDR1 and CDR2 from the germline V gene are SEHNR and FQNEAQ (reference sequence). The CDR3 totals 14 residues. V lost 2 bases and J lost 1, with 8 bases in between. The CDR3 region is CASSLRHTNTEAFF. DNA for the CDR3: TGTGCCAGCAGCTTACGACACACGAACACTGAAGCTTTCTTT. Variable domain in full (rest from reference TRBV7-9 and TRBJ1-1): DTGVSQNPRHKITKRGQNVTFRCDPISEHNRLYWYRQTLGQGPEFLTYFQNEAQLEKSRLLSDRFSAERPKGSFSTLEIQRTEQGDSAMYLCASSLRHTNTEAFFGQGTRLTVV.

This chain joins TRBV28 and TRBJ2-3; 14 bases match TRBD2. This CDR3 is 21 amino acids long. The V gene end was trimmed by 3 bases and the J gene end by 0 bases; junction bases not matched to a gene: 14. Per germline, CDR1 MDHEN and CDR2 SYDVKM. Written as DNA, the CDR3 is TGTGCCAGCAGTTTCTTACAACCGGGACTAGCGGGGGACCTTAGCACAGATACGCAGTATTTT. Its translation: CASSFLQPGLAGDLSTDTQYF.

The chain employs TRBV28 and TRBJ2-2, with D unresolved. CDR1 and CDR2 from the germline V gene are MDHEN and SYDVKM. Trimming took 6 bases from V and 1 from J, leaving 18 bases between them. This CDR3 has 17 amino acids. The DNA of the CDR3 is TGTGCCAGCAGAACTTTACAATCAGACCTGAACACCGGGGAGCTGTTTTTT. Its protein is CASRTLQSDLNTGELFF. Full variable domain (missing parts from reference TRBV28 and TRBJ2-2): DVKVTQSSRYLVKRTGEKVFLECVQDMDHENMFWYRQDPGLGLRLIYFSYDVKMKEKGDIPEGYSVSREKKERFSLILESASTNQTSMYLCASRTLQSDLNTGELFFGEGSRLTVL.

The CDR3 loop reads CASSQDQGEGYEQYF. The CDR3 bases are TGTGCCAGCAGCCAAGATCAGGGCGAAGGGTACGAGCAGTACTTC. This chain links TRBV4-2 with TRBJ2-7; tentatively, D is TRBD1 (5 bases). CDR3 length: 15 amino acids. Germline V lookup: CDR1 LGHNA, CDR2 YNFKEQ. The germline V and J ends were trimmed by 0 bases and 4 bases, with 13 bases remaining between them.

This clonotype was counted ten times or more. The chain links TRBV6-1 to TRBJ2-1, with 7 bases matching TRBD2. This CDR3 is built from 16 residues. V lost 5 bases to trimming and J lost 4 bases; unmatched junction nucleotides: 11. CDR1 is MNHNS and CDR2 is SASEGT in the germline V gene. The CDR3 reads CASSTGLGRLYNEQFF. The CDR3 DNA follows: TGTGCCAGCAGTACAGGACTAGGACGCTTGTACAATGAGCAGTTCTTC.

This clonotype was observed at least ten times. The chain carries TRBV12-3 or TRBV12-4 and TRBJ2-2, with TRBD2 matching over 9 bases. The length of the CDR3 is 16 residues. The trim removed 0 bases at V and 8 bases at J, leaving 7 bases unmatched. The CDR3 DNA is TGTGCCAGCAGTTTAGCGCTGCGGGAGGGCCGGGGGGAGCTGTTTTTT. Translating gives CASSLALREGRGELFF.

The table lists this clonotype with many counts. The J gene is TRBJ2-3, the V gene TRBV30, with a tentative D call TRBD2 (6 bases). The V gene's germline CDR1 is GTSNPN and CDR2 SVGIG (reference sequence). The CDR3 sequence is 14 residues long. V was trimmed by 3 bases and J by 4 bases, leaving 14 bases between them. The CDR3 loop reads CAWSTGVSPDTQYF. CDR3 nucleotides: TGTGCCTGGAGCACGGGAGTATCCCCAGATACGCAGTATTTT.

In this sample, this clonotype turned up a few times. This sequence joins TRBV2 and TRBJ2-7, with D perhaps matching TRBD1 or TRBD2 (5 bases each). Germline V gene sequence: CDR1 SNHLY, CDR2 FYNNEI. The CDR3 length is 13 residues. Between the trimmed V and J ends, which lost 6 bases and 1 base, there was a span of 10 bases. DNA of the CDR3: TGTGCCAGCAGCCGGGACGCGTCCTACGAGCAGTACTTC. This gives the protein CASSRDASYEQYF.

The CDR3 loop reads CASSLRREGPDEQYF. The CDR3 DNA sequence: TGTGCCAGCAGTTTGAGGCGGGAGGGCCCAGACGAGCAGTACTTC. This chain links TRBV12-3 or TRBV12-4 with TRBJ2-7; 9 bases align to TRBD2. The CDR3 totals 15 residues. The J segment lost 5 bases and the V segment lost 3 bases, leaving 8 bases of the junction unmatched.

This chain's CDR3 is CASSLGTGGSLGAGNTIYF. Written as DNA, the CDR3 is TGCGCCAGCAGCCTCGGGACAGGAGGCTCCCTAGGGGCTGGAAACACCATATATTTT. The rearrangement links TRBV5-1 to TRBJ1-3, with 8 bases that match TRBD1. Losses at the gene ends were 4 bases for V and 2 bases for J; bases not matched to a gene: 17. The germline V gene has CDR1 SGHRS and CDR2 YFSETQ. The CDR3 contains 19 residues. Variable domain in full (rest from reference TRBV5-1 and TRBJ1-3): KAGVTQTPRYLIKTRGQQVTLSCSPISGHRSVSWYQQTPGQGLQFLFEYFSETQRNKGNFPGRFSGRQFSNSRSEMNVSTLELGDSALYLCASSLGTGGSLGAGNTIYFGEGSWLTVV.

This clonotype has more than one count but fewer than ten. This rearrangement joins TRBV12-3 or TRBV12-4 to TRBJ2-1, with 8 bases lining up with TRBD2. CDR3 length: 12 amino acids. Trimming removed 5 bases from V and 11 bases from J; junction bases left unmatched: 5. DNA for the CDR3: TGTGCCAGCAGTACTAGCGGTGAACAGCAGTTCTTC. Protein product: CASSTSGEQQFF.

This clonotype has at least ten counts. The rearrangement uses TRBV4-1 and TRBJ2-3, with 14 bases fitting TRBD2. This CDR3 is built from 22 residues. Germline trimming cut 0 bases from V and 3 bases from J; bases unmatched to any gene: 17. The germline V gene has CDR1 MGHRA and CDR2 YSYEKL. The CDR3 loop is CASSQDQLGLAGVVGLTDTQYF. CDR3 bases: TGCGCCAGCAGCCAAGATCAGTTGGGACTAGCGGGAGTTGTCGGGTTGACAGATACGCAGTATTTT.

The V gene is TRBV6-2 or TRBV6-3, the J gene TRBJ1-5; D is undetermined. This CDR3 contains 14 residues. The germline gives CDR1 MNHEY, CDR2 SVGEGT. Trimming removed 4 bases from V and 4 bases from J, with 11 bases in between. Here the CDR3 DNA reads TGTGCCAGCAGTTCCCGGGAGATTAATCAGCCCCAGCATTTT. Protein: CASSSREINQPQHF.

This clonotype has at least ten counts. The CDR3 here is CASSVEGTSSYEQYF. The CDR3 DNA follows: TGTGCCAGCAGCGTAGAGGGGACCAGCTCCTACGAGCAGTACTTC. The chain recombines TRBV9 with TRBJ2-7; the D call may be TRBD1 or TRBD2 (5 bases each). CDR1 is SGDLS and CDR2 is YYNGEE in the germline V gene. V shed 0 bases and J shed 0 bases, with 10 bases lying between them. The CDR3 consists of 15 residues.

The sample holds a few counts of this clonotype. This chain connects TRBV7-9 to TRBJ2-5; 8 bases are a match to TRBD2. Germline values: CDR1 SEHNR, CDR2 FQNEAQ (reference sequence). This CDR3 has 14 residues. The J segment lost 3 bases and the V segment lost 4 bases, leaving 4 bases of the junction unmatched. CDR3 nucleotide sequence: TGTGCCAGCAGCTCTTGGCGGGAGGAAGAGACCCAGTACTTC. It encodes CASSSWREEETQYF. The variable domain in full, with the rest retrieved from reference TRBV7-9 and TRBJ2-5, is DTGVSQNPRHKITKRGQNVTFRCDPISEHNRLYWYRQTLGQGPEFLTYFQNEAQLEKSRLLSDRFSAERPKGSFSTLEIQRTEQGDSAMYLCASSSWREEETQYFGPGTRLLVL.

This clonotype showed up many times. CDR3 in amino acids: CATQERDSYTEAFF. The CDR3 DNA reads TGTGCCACCCAAGAGCGAGACAGCTACACTGAAGCTTTCTTT. The V call is TRBV10-3, the J call TRBJ1-1, with TRBD1 as a possible D gene (5 bases). The CDR3 covers 14 residues. Germline V CDR1 and CDR2: ENHRY, SYGVKD. V lost 10 bases, J lost 3 bases, and 18 bases lay in between.

This clonotype was counted a few times. The V gene is TRBV27, the J gene TRBJ2-2; 10 bases match TRBD1. After removal of 6 bases from V and 4 bases from J, the junction contained 8 bases not matched to a gene. CDR1 and CDR2 from the germline V gene are MNHEY and SMNVEV (reference sequence). This CDR3 is built from 16 residues. The CDR3 here is CASRPPGQGPTGELFF. The CDR3 nucleotides read TGTGCCAGCAGGCCGCCGGGACAGGGGCCCACCGGGGAGCTGTTTTTT.

This sequence joins TRBV5-1 and TRBJ1-1, with a tentative D call TRBD1 (5 bases). CDR1 is SGHRS, CDR2 YFSETQ, per germline. CDR3 length: 15 amino acids. The V gene lost 4 bases and the J gene lost 1 base, with 14 bases spanning the gap. This chain's CDR3 is CASSLEGPTNTEAFF. CDR3 nucleotides: TGCGCCAGCAGCCTAGAGGGACCGACGAACACTGAAGCTTTCTTT.

This clonotype was detected ten times or more. The chain joins TRBV12-3 or TRBV12-4 to TRBJ2-1, with 11 bases lining up with TRBD2. The CDR3 sequence is 15 residues long. J gave up 5 bases and V 5 bases, and 5 bases lay outside the gene matches. CDR3 amino acids: CASSDSSGGHNEQFF. CDR3 coding DNA: TGTGCCAGCAGTGACTCTAGCGGGGGGCACAATGAGCAGTTCTTC.